The entry that follows covers one TCR beta chain sequence. This sample was taken from a study of patients and donors after allogeneic stem cell transplantation. TCRdb ran MiXCR on the RT-PCR reads and lists one entry per CDR3 protein. Among about 57,000 distinct CDR3 sequences listed, about 14% were seen once. In germline, CDR1 is KGHDR, CDR2 SFDVKD. Trimming took 0 bases from V and 4 from J, leaving 6 bases between them. This CDR3 has 14 amino acids. The chain joins TRBV24-1 to TRBJ1-5; no definite D call. The TCR sequence derives from a human donor who was either an allogeneic HSCT recipient or a stem cell or donor lymphocyte infusion donor (not recorded which). It is not recorded whose cells these are; they may come from a transplant donor. Sequencing input: blood, either unsorted or a sorted T cell fraction (not recorded which). The CDR3 loop reads CATSDLWSNQPQHF. Here the CDR3 DNA reads TGTGCCACCAGTGATTTGTGGTCTAATCAGCCCCAGCATTTT.